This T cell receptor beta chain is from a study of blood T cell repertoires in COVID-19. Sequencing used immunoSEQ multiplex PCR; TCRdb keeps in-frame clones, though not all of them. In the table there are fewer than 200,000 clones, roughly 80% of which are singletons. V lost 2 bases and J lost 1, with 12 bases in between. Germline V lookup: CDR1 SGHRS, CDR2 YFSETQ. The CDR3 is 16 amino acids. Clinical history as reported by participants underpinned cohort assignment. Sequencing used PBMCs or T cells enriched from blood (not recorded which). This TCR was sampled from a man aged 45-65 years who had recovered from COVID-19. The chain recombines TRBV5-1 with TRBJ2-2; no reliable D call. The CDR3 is CASSFLPSENTGELFF. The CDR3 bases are TGCGCCAGCAGCTTCTTACCGTCAGAGAACACCGGGGAGCTGTTTTTT.